This T cell receptor beta chain was sequenced during a study of blood T cells in healthy people across ages. The CDR3 totals 15 residues. V lost 3 bases, J lost 5 bases, and 16 bases lay in between. Germline-derived CDR1 and CDR2 are SGHAT and FQNNGV. The second PCR ran about 6 to 12 cycles with a sample-barcoded 5' primer and J-beta primers. MiXCR, run by TCRdb on the 5' RACE reads, gives a single entry per CDR3 protein. Here the sample spans some 1,500,000 distinct CDR3 sequences, under 55% being singletons. The TCR originated in a woman aged 18-30 years in good health. Input material: blood. The chain uses TRBV11-2 and TRBJ1-2, with D perhaps matching TRBD1 (5 bases). DNA for the CDR3: TGTGCCAGCAGCTTTGGGGCTCGGCTACCGTATGGCTACACCTTC. It codes for CASSFGARLPYGYTF. Using reference TRBV11-2 and TRBJ1-2 for the parts outside the CDR3, the full variable domain is EAGVAQSPRYKIIEKRQSVAFWCNPISGHATLYWYQQILGQGPKLLIQFQNNGVVDDSQLPKDRFSAERLKGVDSTLKIQPAKLEDSAVYLCASSFGARLPYGYTFGSGTRLTVV.